The present entry profiles one T cell receptor (beta chain) with its context. What antigen it recognizes has not been identified. Base qualities are not provided; no much larger clone lies one nucleotide away. The collaborating institutions used their own protocols to collect whole blood in K2EDTA tubes. For TCRbeta analysis, collaborator samples were shipped as frozen whole blood, as isolated PBMCs, or as DNA extracted from either sample type. This entry comes from a study of blood T cell repertoires in COVID-19 (dated by TCRdb to the early 2020s). Context from the whole study: Collaborator samples came from the United States, Italy and Spain and covered acute and convalescent phases of COVID-19. The samples were drawn from the first 160 participants of the ongoing ImmuneRACE study and from 1,254 subjects provided by 6 global collaborators. Where HLA class I and class II types were available, the types were taken from metadata supplied by the sample provider, not from assay-based typing. The prospective study material was composed of cDNA or gDNA derived from T cells, B-cell-depleted T cells, or PBMCs. Nearly every sample came with metadata listing a de-identified subject ID, COVID-19 status, age in years and sex. Subjects who had been exposed to COVID-19, were actively infected with it, or had recovered from it provided the deeply sampled blood TCRbeta repertoires that made up the dataset. A freely available public database, intended as a resource for researchers studying the immune response to SARS-CoV-2, is where the repertoires were released. Study-level results and caveats: Clinical and demographic metadata were provided uncurated, with the amount varying by source and participant.

TCRbeta CDR3 regions were amplified from genomic DNA by means of the immunoSEQ Assay, a bias-controlled multiplex PCR. The original pipeline was this. Within the assay, amplification of reference gene primers was used to estimate how many nucleated cells each sample contained. To quantify the absolute abundance of each unique TCRbeta CDR3 rearrangement, sequence reads were collapsed and filtered. Productive Simpson clonality was computed per sample as the square root of Simpson's diversity index over productive rearrangements. TCRdb stores this immuneACCESS table with in-frame sequences only. Part of the clones is absent; in the studies checked, under half of the shortfall reflects unresolved V genes, and no reason is known for the rest. For V, J and clone size, that table is used; D and trimming come from the DNA. This sample has just over 650,000 clones in its table, and 85% to 90% of those were observed once. Under 0.3% of the sample comes from the top ten.

The CDR3 runs 14 residues from the cysteine to the phenylalanine. Only the CDR3 region is kept as DNA, spanning 42 bases read in frame from base 1. CDR1 is given as SGHTS and CDR2 as YDEGEE, both from the germline V gene. From V the trimming removes 4 bases and from J it removes 7 bases, while the gene matches leave 10 bases of the junction unaccounted for. The V and J genes are TRBV5-8 and TRBJ1-1; 7 central nucleotides agree with TRBD1. The TCR was taken from a woman younger than 35 with acute or convalescent COVID-19. The sequencing sample was made of peripheral blood. CDR3 region: CASSHTGTVREAFF. The sequence in DNA is TGTGCCAGCAGCCACACCGGGACAGTACGTGAAGCTTTCTTT. With the portions outside the CDR3 filled from the reference TRBV5-8 and TRBJ1-1 genes, the complete variable region becomes EAGVTQSPTHLIKTRGQQATLRCSPISGHTSVYWYQQALGLGLQFLLWYDEGEERNRGNFPPRFSGRQFPNYSSELNVNALELEDSALYLCASSHTGTVREAFFGQGTRLTVV.